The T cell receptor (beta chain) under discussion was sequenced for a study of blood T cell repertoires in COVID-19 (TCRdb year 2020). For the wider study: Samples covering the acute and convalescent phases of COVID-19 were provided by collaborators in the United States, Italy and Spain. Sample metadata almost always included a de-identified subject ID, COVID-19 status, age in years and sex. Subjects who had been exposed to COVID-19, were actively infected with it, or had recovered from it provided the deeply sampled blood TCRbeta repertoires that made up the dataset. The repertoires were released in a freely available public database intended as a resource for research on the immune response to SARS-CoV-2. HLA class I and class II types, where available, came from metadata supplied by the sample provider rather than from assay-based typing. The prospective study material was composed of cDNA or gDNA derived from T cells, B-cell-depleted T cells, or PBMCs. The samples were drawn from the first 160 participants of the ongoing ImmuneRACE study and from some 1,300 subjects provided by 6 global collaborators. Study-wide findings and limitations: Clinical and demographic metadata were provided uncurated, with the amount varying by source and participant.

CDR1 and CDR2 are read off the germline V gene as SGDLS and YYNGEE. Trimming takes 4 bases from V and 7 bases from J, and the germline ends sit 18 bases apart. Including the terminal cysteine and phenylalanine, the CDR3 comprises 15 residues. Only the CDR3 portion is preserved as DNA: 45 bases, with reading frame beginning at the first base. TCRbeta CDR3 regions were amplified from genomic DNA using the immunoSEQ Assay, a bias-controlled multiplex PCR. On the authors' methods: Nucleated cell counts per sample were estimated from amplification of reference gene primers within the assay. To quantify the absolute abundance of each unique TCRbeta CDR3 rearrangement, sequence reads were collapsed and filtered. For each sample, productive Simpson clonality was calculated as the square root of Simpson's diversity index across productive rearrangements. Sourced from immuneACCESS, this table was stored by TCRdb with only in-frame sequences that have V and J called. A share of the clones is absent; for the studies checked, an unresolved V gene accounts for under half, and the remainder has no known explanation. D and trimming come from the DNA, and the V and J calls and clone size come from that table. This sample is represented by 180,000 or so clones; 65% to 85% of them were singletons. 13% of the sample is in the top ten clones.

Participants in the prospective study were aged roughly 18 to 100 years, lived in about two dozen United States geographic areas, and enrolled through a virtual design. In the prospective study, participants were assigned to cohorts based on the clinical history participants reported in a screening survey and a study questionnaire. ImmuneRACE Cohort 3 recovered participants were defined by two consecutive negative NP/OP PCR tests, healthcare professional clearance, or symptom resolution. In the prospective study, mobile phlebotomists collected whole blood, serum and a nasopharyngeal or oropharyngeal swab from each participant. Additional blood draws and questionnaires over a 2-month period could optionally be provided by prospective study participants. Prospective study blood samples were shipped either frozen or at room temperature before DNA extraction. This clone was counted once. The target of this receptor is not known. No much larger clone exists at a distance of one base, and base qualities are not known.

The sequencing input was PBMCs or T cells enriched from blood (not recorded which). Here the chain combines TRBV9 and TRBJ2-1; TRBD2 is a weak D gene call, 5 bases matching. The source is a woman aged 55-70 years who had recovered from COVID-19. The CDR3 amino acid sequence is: CASSPRAFGGNEQFF. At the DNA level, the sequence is TGTGCCAGCAGCCCCCGAGCATTCGGCGGGAATGAGCAGTTCTTC.